A selection of T cell receptor beta chains follows, all from one sample in a study of identical twins. From the 5' RACE reads, TCRdb called clonotypes with MiXCR, one entry per CDR3 protein. The sample holds about 700,000 distinct CDR3 sequences, 8.5% to 9.5% seen once. These sequences were also reported in another study, on yellow fever vaccine responses in identical twins.

Sequenced material: PBMCs. These receptors all stem from a woman younger than 30 in good health. The conserved cysteine and the conserved F or W are not part of the CDR3 here. Each record gives: J gene, D gene, V gene, CDR3 protein. D genes are given only for firm matches.

>TRBJ2-7|TRBD2|TRBV20-1
SALAGNEQY
>TRBJ2-3|-|TRBV24-1
ATSDLWGSESTDTQY
>TRBJ2-1|-|TRBV20-1
SAYSGYNEQF
>TRBJ2-7|TRBD1|TRBV28
ASSFGTGNPSEQY
>TRBJ2-3|-|TRBV5-6
ASSLSAADTQY
>TRBJ2-7|TRBD1|TRBV27
ASSLRTGGFEQY
>TRBJ2-3|TRBD2|TRBV11-1
ASSLISDSGGVTDTQY
>TRBJ2-1|TRBD2|TRBV7-2
ASSPLELLAGLHEQF
>TRBJ2-3|-|TRBV7-9
ASSLREITDTQY
>TRBJ2-1|-|TRBV3-1
ASSQDPWVGQTSYNEQF
>TRBJ2-1|TRBD2|TRBV20-1
SARDSSGGLNEQF
>TRBJ2-2|-|TRBV5-1
ASRLEVYTGELF
>TRBJ2-3|TRBD1|TRBV6-2/TRBV6-3
ASSPLDRVRADTQY